A few counts support the clone carrying this T cell receptor (beta chain). One end of the junction fails to match germline, which may point to a read error. This sample is part of a study of T cell responses to AZD1222 COVID-19 vaccine. TCRdb keeps only in-frame clones here, not all; method: immunoSEQ multiplex PCR. Of tens of thousands of clones detected, around 91% appear once; the ten largest clones hold 4% to 6%. The CDR3 contains 16 residues. The germline gives CDR1 KGHSH, CDR2 LQKENI. V is TRBV18 and J is TRBJ2-2; weak D call: TRBD2 (6 bases). The TCR originated in an adult in good health. The specimen was peripheral blood, collected on day 0 of MenACWY control vaccination. The CDR3 spells CASSPLDRENAGELFF. The CDR3 DNA reads as TGTGCCAGCTCACCACTTGACCGGGAGAACGCCGGGGAGCTGTTTTTT.